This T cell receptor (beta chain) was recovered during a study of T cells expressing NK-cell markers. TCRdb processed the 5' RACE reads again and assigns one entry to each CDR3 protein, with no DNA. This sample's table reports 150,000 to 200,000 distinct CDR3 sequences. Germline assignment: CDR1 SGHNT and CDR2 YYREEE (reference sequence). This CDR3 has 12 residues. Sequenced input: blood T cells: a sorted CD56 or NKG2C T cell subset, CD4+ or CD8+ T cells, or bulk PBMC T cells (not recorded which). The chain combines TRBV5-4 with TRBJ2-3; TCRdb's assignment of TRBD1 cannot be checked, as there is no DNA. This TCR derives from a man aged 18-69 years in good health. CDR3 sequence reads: CASSTGQATQYF.